These T cell receptor beta chains were read from a single sample in a study of CD8 T cells in ankylosing spondylitis. TCRdb re-called the 5' RACE reads through MiXCR, storing one row per CDR3 protein. The table shows 350,000 to 450,000 distinct CDR3 sequences, with 25% to 30% occurring only once. The sample consisted of blood, either unsorted or a sorted T cell fraction (not recorded which). Receptors were obtained from a male donor with ankylosing spondylitis. CDR3s include the opening cysteine and the closing phenylalanine or tryptophan. D genes are given only for firm matches. Some rows have no size entry. The others give once, few or many, or a class for an expanded clone.

J | V | D | size | DNA | CDR3
TRBJ1-5 | TRBV6-1 | . | few | TGTGCCAGCAGAATGGACCCTTCGGGTCCGCCCCAGCATTTT | CASRMDPSGPPQHF
TRBJ1-2 | TRBV24-1 | . | few | TGTGCCACCAGTGATTCAGTTCCGGGACTGAGCTTCTATGGCTACACCTTC | CATSDSVPGLSFYGYTF
TRBJ2-3 | TRBV9 | . | . | TGTGCCAGCAGCGTGCGGCAGTCCACAGATACGCAGTATTTT | CASSVRQSTDTQYF
TRBJ1-2 | TRBV16 | TRBD1 | . | TGTGCCAGCAGCCTATCGGACAGGGCCTATGGCTACACCTTC | CASSLSDRAYGYTF
TRBJ2-2 | TRBV10-1 | TRBD2 | . | TGCGCCAGCAGTGAGTCCGGTAGCGGGAGGGCTTTGTCCGGGGAGCTGTTTTTT | CASSESGSGRALSGELFF
TRBJ1-1 | TRBV18 | . | . | TGTGCCAGCTCAATTCAACAGGGTCAGACTGAAGCTTTCTTT | CASSIQQGQTEAFF
TRBJ2-1 | TRBV3-1 | . | few | TGTGCCAGCAGCCCCGAATGGGGTAGCGGAACGAGTGAGCAGTTCTTC | CASSPEWGSGTSEQFF
TRBJ2-5 | TRBV7-2 | . | . | TGTGCCAGCAGCTTGGAAGCGACCCAGTACTTC | CASSLEATQYF
TRBJ2-5 | TRBV10-3 | TRBD1 | few | TGTGCCATCAGTGACCCCGTGGGGACAGGGGGTCGGGAGACCCAGTACTTC | CAISDPVGTGGRETQYF
TRBJ1-2 | TRBV21-1 | . | few | TGTGCCAGCCCGAGACAGGGGGAAAACTATGGCTACACCTTC | CASPRQGENYGYTF
TRBJ1-5 | TRBV20-1 | . | many | TGCAGTGCTTCTACAGGGACAAATCAGCCCCAGCATTTT | CSASTGTNQPQHF
TRBJ2-1 | TRBV5-1 | . | few | TGCGCCAGCAGCCCGCGGGCGGGCCACAATGAGCAGTTCTTC | CASSPRAGHNEQFF
TRBJ2-1 | TRBV11-3 | . | few | TGTGCCAGCAGCTTTCCCGCAGGGGGGAAGAATGAGCAGTTCTTC | CASSFPAGGKNEQFF
TRBJ2-1 | TRBV24-1 | TRBD2 | . | TGTGCCACCAGCTCCGGGACTAGCGGGAGTCACAGTGAGCAGTTCTTC | CATSSGTSGSHSEQFF
TRBJ1-5 | TRBV7-8 | . | . | TGTGCCAGCAGCTATGGGATGAATCAGCCCCAGCATTTT | CASSYGMNQPQHF
TRBJ2-1 | TRBV20-1 | TRBD2 | few | TGCAGTGCTACCGGACTAGCGGGAATCAACAATGAGCAGTTCTTC | CSATGLAGINNEQFF
TRBJ1-5 | TRBV7-8 | TRBD1 | . | TGTGCCAGCAGCGTAGGACAGGGATATTCCATCATGGGCAATCAGCCCCAGCATTTT | CASSVGQGYSIMGNQPQHF
TRBJ2-4 | TRBV30 | . | many | TGTGCCTGGAGTGTCGGGTTAGCCCACACGTTC | CAWSVGLAHTF
TRBJ2-3 | TRBV27 | TRBD2 | few | TGTGCCAGCAGTTTGAGACTAGCGGTTTCCCCAGATACGCAGTATTTT | CASSLRLAVSPDTQYF
TRBJ2-7 | TRBV18 | TRBD2 | many | TGTGCCAGCTCACTAGCGGGAGCCCTCTACGAGCAGTACTTC | CASSLAGALYEQYF
TRBJ1-1 | TRBV12-3/TRBV12-4 | TRBD1 | . | TGTGCCAGCAGTTCCCGGACAGGGGGATTCTCTGAAGCTTTCTTT | CASSSRTGGFSEAFF
TRBJ2-1 | TRBV5-1 | TRBD2 | few | TGCGCCAGCAGCCCCTTAGGACCGGGACTAGGGGTGAGGGAGCAGTTCTTC | CASSPLGPGLGVREQFF
TRBJ2-3 | TRBV5-4 | TRBD2 | . | TGTGCCAGCAGCATTTCTAGCGGGAGTCGCGATACGCAGTATTTT | CASSISSGSRDTQYF
TRBJ2-3 | TRBV4-2 | TRBD2 | few | TGTGCCAGCAGCCGGACTAGCGGGAGAGGTGGCACAGATACGCAGTATTTT | CASSRTSGRGGTDTQYF
TRBJ2-2 | TRBV19 | TRBD1 | . | TGTGCCAGTAGTAAAGACAGGGCCACCGGGGAGCTGTTTTTT | CASSKDRATGELFF
TRBJ2-5 | TRBV11-1 | TRBD2 | few | TGTGCCAGCAGCCCGCGTCTAGCGGATCAAGAGACCCAGTACTTC | CASSPRLADQETQYF
TRBJ2-5 | TRBV7-9 | TRBD1 | . | TGTGCCAGCAGGTCGACAGGGGAAGAGACCCAGTACTTC | CASRSTGEETQYF
TRBJ2-5 | TRBV30 | . | . | TGTGCCTGGAAGGCGGGCGGGGAGACCCAGTACTTC | CAWKAGGETQYF
TRBJ2-7 | TRBV3-1 | TRBD1 | . | TGTGCCAGCAGCCCAGGACAGGGGAGCGAGCAGTACTTC | CASSPGQGSEQYF
TRBJ1-1 | TRBV2 | . | . | TGTGCCAGCACCCTGACCGAAGCGGGGACTGAAGCTTTCTTT | CASTLTEAGTEAFF
TRBJ2-3 | TRBV4-2 | . | . | TGTGCCAGCAGCCAAGAAGTTTTAAGCACAGATACGCAGTATTTT | CASSQEVLSTDTQYF
TRBJ1-5 | TRBV2 | TRBD1 | . | TGTGCCAGCGAACTGAGACAGGGGACGAAGCAGCCCCAGCATTTT | CASELRQGTKQPQHF
TRBJ2-2 | TRBV7-7 | . | few | TGTGCCAGCAGTCTATCAGGGGATGAAGGGGAGCTGTTTTTT | CASSLSGDEGELFF
TRBJ1-2 | TRBV20-1 | . | few | TGCAGTGCTAGAGATGGGCAGCGCTACTATGGCTACACCTTC | CSARDGQRYYGYTF
TRBJ1-1 | TRBV4-1 | . | . | TGCGCCAGCAGCCAAGAGGAGTTTACGAACACTGAAGCTTTCTTT | CASSQEEFTNTEAFF
TRBJ2-2 | TRBV7-9 | . | . | TGTGCCAGCAGCCCCCACAGGACCTCGAACACCGGGGAGCTGTTTTTT | CASSPHRTSNTGELFF
TRBJ1-1 | TRBV10-3 | . | . | TGTGCCATCAGTGAGTTTTCGCAGGTAGGCACTGAAGCTTTCTTT | CAISEFSQVGTEAFF
TRBJ2-2 | TRBV5-1 | . | many | TGCGCCAGCAGCTTGGGTGTCACCGGGGAGCTGTTTTTT | CASSLGVTGELFF
TRBJ2-5 | TRBV29-1 | TRBD2 | . | TGCAGCGGACGTTCTAGCGGGTACCCGATAGGGACCCAGTACTTC | CSGRSSGYPIGTQYF
TRBJ2-7 | TRBV7-6 | TRBD2 | . | TGTGCCAGCAGCCCTGCTGGCGAGCGGGGGACCTACGAGCAGTACTTC | CASSPAGERGTYEQYF